One and the same sample provided the 16 T cell receptor beta chains below, sequenced in a study of OX40 agonist ivuxolimab in advanced cancers. Here immunoSEQ multiplex PCR was the method, and the copy in TCRdb shows in-frame clones only, minus some. The table includes about 70,000 clones, around 86% detected once. Sequences were derived from CD4+ or CD8+ T cells sorted from blood, sampled in a trial of the OX40 agonist ivuxolimab. The source is an adult with an advanced solid tumor such as melanoma, head and neck, liver or kidney cancer.

The chain is built from TRBV21-1 and TRBJ1-5; TRBD1 reflects the table's D call only, with no check against the DNA. TRBV21-1 is marked as a pseudogene. This CDR3 is 17 amino acids long. The CDR3 DNA is TGTGCCAGCAGCACCCGTATGGGCAGGGGGCCTGGTCAGCCCCAGCATTTT. Translation: CASSTRMGRGPGQPQHF.

The genes are TRBV5-8 and TRBJ1-1; 9 bases are a match to TRBD1. The CDR3 has 16 residues. Looked up from germline, CDR1 is SGHTS and CDR2 is YDEGEE. The V segment lost 4 bases and the J segment 4 bases; nucleotides outside the gene matches: 11. The CDR3 DNA follows: TGTGCCAGCAGCCATGACAGGGGGGGGGTGACCACTGAAGCTTTCTTT. Residues: CASSHDRGGVTTEAFF. The full variable domain, completed using reference TRBV5-8 and TRBJ1-1, is EAGVTQSPTHLIKTRGQQATLRCSPISGHTSVYWYQQALGLGLQFLLWYDEGEERNRGNFPPRFSGRQFPNYSSELNVNALELEDSALYLCASSHDRGGVTTEAFFGQGTRLTVV.

V is TRBV7-2 and J is TRBJ2-2; the D is unclear. The V gene's germline CDR1 is SGHTA and CDR2 FQGNSA. The germline V and J ends were trimmed by 5 bases and 4 bases, with 5 bases remaining between them. The CDR3 is 12 residues long. DNA for the CDR3: TGTGCCAGCAGCCTACTCACCGGGGAGCTGTTTTTT. Protein: CASSLLTGELFF.

In the case of this clone: This same CDR3 is encoded by further DNA sequences in the sample. This chain links TRBV25-1 with TRBJ1-5; D remains unclear. Trimming removed 4 bases from V and 4 bases from J, with 5 bases in between. Germline V gene sequence: CDR1 MGHDK, CDR2 SYGVNS. There are 12 residues in the CDR3. The CDR3 is CASSGDNQPQHF. The DNA of the CDR3 is TGTGCCAGCAGTGGAGATAATCAGCCCCAGCATTTT.

The chain combines TRBV11-2 with TRBJ2-5; D gene uncertain. This CDR3 has 14 amino acids. Trimming shortened V by 0 bases and J by 5 bases, and 10 bases separated the two germline ends. Germline values: CDR1 SGHAT, CDR2 FQNNGV. The CDR3 spells CASSLEHRRETQYF. As DNA, the CDR3 is TGTGCCAGCAGCTTAGAGCATAGACGGGAGACCCAGTACTTC.

This chain joins TRBV7-2 and TRBJ2-3; D unclear. Germline values: CDR1 SGHTA, CDR2 FQGNSA. This CDR3 comprises 14 residues. V lost 0 bases to trimming and J lost 2 bases, with 6 bases between them. The CDR3 region is CASSLATYTDTQYF. The CDR3 coding sequence is TGTGCCAGCAGCTTAGCGACTTACACAGATACGCAGTATTTT.

CDR3 DNA: TGTGCCAGCAGTCGAGGAGTAACCGGAAACACCATATATTTT. Protein product: CASSRGVTGNTIYF. The V and J genes are TRBV6-5 and TRBJ1-3; D not resolved. Germline V gives CDR1 MNHEY, CDR2 SVGAGI. Deletions cut 5 bases from V and 4 bases from J, with 12 bases between. The CDR3 totals 14 residues.

The genes are TRBV30 and TRBJ1-2, with a weak D call TRBD1 (6 bases). Germline-derived CDR1 and CDR2 are GTSNPN and SVGIG (reference sequence). The CDR3 covers 10 residues. V was trimmed by 4 bases and J by 12 bases, leaving 12 bases between them. The CDR3 DNA follows: TGTGCCTGGAAGCGGGACACTCACACCTTC. Amino acids: CAWKRDTHTF.

This chain joins TRBV9 and TRBJ1-2; 10 positions match TRBD1. Looked up from germline, CDR1 is SGDLS and CDR2 is YYNGEE. The CDR3 runs to 15 residues. V shed 0 bases and J 9 bases; nucleotides not matched to a gene: 8. This CDR3 reads CASSVGDRGGNSYTF. The DNA for the CDR3 is TGTGCCAGCAGCGTAGGGGACAGGGGAGGGAATAGCTACACCTTC. Filled out from reference TRBV9 and TRBJ1-2, the complete variable domain reads DSGVTQTPKHLITATGQRVTLRCSPRSGDLSVYWYQQSLDQGLQFLIQYYNGEERAKGNILERFSAQQFPDLHSELNLSSLELGDSALYFCASSVGDRGGNSYTFGSGTRLTVV.

This clone is medium-sized (0.01 to 0.1%) within its sample. The genes are TRBV9 and TRBJ1-4; unclear D gene. Per the germline V gene, CDR1 is SGDLS and CDR2 is YYNGEE. The length of the CDR3 is 14 residues. Trimming took 4 bases from V and 0 from J, leaving 7 bases between them. In DNA form, the CDR3 reads TGTGCCAGCAGCCCTACAGCAACTAATGAAAAACTGTTTTTT. Translated: CASSPTATNEKLFF. The full variable domain, its missing parts supplied by reference TRBV9 and TRBJ1-4, is DSGVTQTPKHLITATGQRVTLRCSPRSGDLSVYWYQQSLDQGLQFLIQYYNGEERAKGNILERFSAQQFPDLHSELNLSSLELGDSALYFCASSPTATNEKLFFGSGTQLSVL.

This clone was seen only a few times. The rearrangement uses TRBV29-1 and TRBJ1-1; D not certain. V lost 3 bases to trimming and J lost 0 bases, with 8 bases between them. Germline CDR1 and CDR2: SQVTM and ANQGSEA. This CDR3 has 13 amino acids. CDR3 protein: CSVEEEMNTEAFF. CDR3 nucleotides: TGCAGCGTTGAGGAGGAGATGAACACTGAAGCTTTCTTT.

The chain uses TRBV10-2 and TRBJ2-1, with TRBD2 matching 7 bases. The CDR3 sequence is 14 residues long. Losses at the gene ends were 6 bases for V and 7 bases for J; bases not matched to a gene: 9. Looked up from germline, CDR1 is WSHSY and CDR2 is SAAADI. The CDR3 loop is CASRTGGVGNEQFF. The CDR3 DNA sequence: TGCGCCAGCAGAACGGGAGGCGTTGGAAATGAGCAGTTCTTC.

This clone showed up just a few times. The V gene is TRBV5-4, the J gene TRBJ2-3; D assignment may be TRBD1 or TRBD2 (6 bases each). From germline, CDR1 is SGHNT and CDR2 YYREEE (reference sequence). The CDR3 consists of 14 residues. The V end lost 0 bases, the J end lost 4 bases, and 9 bases lay between the germline ends. The CDR3 here is CASSLAGAADTQYF. CDR3 nucleotides: TGTGCCAGCAGCTTGGCGGGGGCGGCAGATACGCAGTATTTT.

The chain links TRBV19 to TRBJ2-7, with D possibly TRBD2 on 5 matching bases. Germline assignment: CDR1 LNHDA and CDR2 SQIVND (reference sequence). V was cut by 5 bases and J by 4 bases, with 12 bases left in between. The CDR3 loop spans 13 amino acids. CDR3 bases: TGTGCCAGTAGTCCGTTAGAGGGTTACGAGCAGTACTTC. Its translation is CASSPLEGYEQYF.

The CDR3 sequence: CASSQGQDASYEQYF. CDR3 bases: TGTGCCAGCTCCCAGGGACAGGATGCTTCCTACGAGCAGTACTTC. The chain has TRBV18 and TRBJ2-7, with 8 bases lining up with TRBD1. The CDR3 extends over 15 amino acids. After removal of 6 bases from V and 1 base from J, the junction contained 8 bases not matched to a gene. The germline V gene has CDR1 KGHSH and CDR2 LQKENI.

The rearrangement links TRBV5-1 to TRBJ2-3; D is undetermined. The CDR3 consists of 16 residues. Germline V gene data show CDR1 as SGHRS and CDR2 as YFSETQ. The V and J ends lost 4 bases and 3 bases respectively, with 18 bases between them. The CDR3 DNA is TGCGCCAGCAGCCTCCTTGGTCCCACAGAGACAGATACGCAGTATTTT. Amino acid sequence: CASSLLGPTETDTQYF.